What follows is one TCR beta chain and its context. Its antigen is unknown. The V gene lost 4 bases and the J gene lost 4 bases, with 10 bases spanning the gap. Per germline, CDR1 MGHDK and CDR2 SYGVNS. The CDR3 is 14 residues long. This sample is drawn from a study of post-analysis software for immune sequencing data. Turning to the study itself: Recorded disease courses covered relapsing-remitting, secondary progressive and progressive-relapsing multiple sclerosis. Some patients had no subtype annotation.

Unique molecular identifiers were present in the TCR beta cDNA libraries. One entry per CDR3 protein, called by TCRdb with MiXCR from the PCR reads. In the table there are 740,000 or so distinct CDR3 sequences, 53% of which are singletons. Study outcomes and limitations: F measure clustering grouped samples strongly by preparation batch. Five TRBV segments, TRBV5-6, TRBV5-1 and TRBV20-1 among them, were found more frequent in patients than controls.

The receptor was derived from a girl between 5 and 17 years old with multiple sclerosis. Sequencing used blood. The genes are TRBV25-1 and TRBJ2-2; D call uncertain. CDR3 residues: CASSAWTVTGELFF. CDR3 nucleotides: TGTGCCAGCAGTGCCTGGACGGTCACCGGGGAGCTGTTTTTT.